This TCR beta chain comes out of a study of T cell repertoires in cytomegalovirus infection (dated by TCRdb to the late 2010s). At the level of the whole study: Donor HLA type was relevant to the analysis, as public TCR beta signatures indicated carriage of CMV infection together with the matching HLA type. Points the paper makes about the study in general: Carriers of CMV infection plus the relevant HLA type were discriminated by the cumulative frequency of public TCR beta family members in the study cohort and in an independent approximately 400-donor cohort. The ex vivo response was dominated by HLA-C-restricted CMV-specific TCR beta clonotypes, which also provided the single most frequent clonotype in two of eight donors.

The CDR3 spans 13 residues, from the cysteine through the phenylalanine. Just the 39-base CDR3 DNA is kept, in frame starting at base 1. Cut back by 7 bases and 3 bases, the V and J ends lie 12 bases apart. From a lookup of the germline V gene, CDR1 and CDR2 are MNHEY and SVGEGT. Of note for this clonotype: It lacks a known antigen. No base quality information exists; no much larger clone differs at one position.

The sequencer listed for this sample is Illumina HiSeq 1500. The public reads were quality trimmed at Q25 with fastp and then assembled into clones with MiXCR by TCRdb, keeping productive beta chains. Identical CDR3 protein sequences are pooled into one entry, listed with their most common genes and DNA. The sample table holds fewer than 80,000 distinct CDR3 sequences, of which about 3.8% were seen once. About 4.6% of the sample belongs to the ten largest clones. The rearrangement joined TRBV6-2 or TRBV6-3 to TRBJ1-1; the D gene is perhaps TRBD1, from 5 matching bases. Input material: PBMCs. This receptor was obtained from a human donor in good health (CMV status not recorded). Some clones in this sample may be carry-over from other donors' samples. In nucleotide form, the sequence is TGTGCCAGCACCTACGGGGGTTACACTGAAGCTTTCTTT. Translated, it gives CASTYGGYTEAFF.